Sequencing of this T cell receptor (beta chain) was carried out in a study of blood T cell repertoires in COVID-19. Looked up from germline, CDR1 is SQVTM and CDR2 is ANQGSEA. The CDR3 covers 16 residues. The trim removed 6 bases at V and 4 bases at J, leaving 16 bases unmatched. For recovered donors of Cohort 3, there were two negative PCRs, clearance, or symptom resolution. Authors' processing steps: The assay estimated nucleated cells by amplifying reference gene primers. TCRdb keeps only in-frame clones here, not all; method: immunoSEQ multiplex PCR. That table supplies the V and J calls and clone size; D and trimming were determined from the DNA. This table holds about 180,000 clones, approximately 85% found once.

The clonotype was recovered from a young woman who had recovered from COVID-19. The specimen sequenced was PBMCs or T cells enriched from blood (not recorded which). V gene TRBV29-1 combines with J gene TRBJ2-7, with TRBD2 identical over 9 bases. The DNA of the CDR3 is TGCAGCGTGACTCGCCGGCCTAGCGGGACCTATTACGAGCAGTACTTC. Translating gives CSVTRRPSGTYYEQYF.